The rows below give T cell receptor beta chains drawn from one sample of a study of blood T cell repertoires in COVID-19. Data came from immunoSEQ multiplex PCR; TCRdb stores just in-frame clones and leaves some out. The table has over 90,000 clones, about 87% seen once. Sequencing was done on a sample of peripheral blood. These receptors were collected from a human donor in a cohort sampled during active COVID-19. Both conserved end residues are part of each CDR3. The D gene is left open where the match is weak. Clone size is shown for a subset of rows, as once, few, many or a class of expanded clone.

V	J	size	D	CDR3	DNA
TRBV5-4	TRBJ1-6	-	-	CASRMAPYNSPLHF	TGTGCCAGCAGAATGGCACCGTATAATTCACCCCTCCACTTT
TRBV19	TRBJ2-5	-	TRBD1	CASSNRDRGGETQYF	TGTGCCAGTAGCAACCGGGACAGGGGAGGAGAGACCCAGTACTTC
TRBV10-3	TRBJ1-2	-	TRBD1	CAISESQQGAEGYTF	TGTGCCATCAGTGAGTCCCAACAGGGGGCAGAGGGCTACACCTTC
TRBV6-5	TRBJ1-1	once	TRBD1	CASRVTGAALAFF	TGTGCCAGCAGAGTAACAGGGGCCGCGCTGGCTTTCTTT
TRBV5-1	TRBJ1-1	-	-	CASRDPGGEAFF	TGCGCCAGCAGAGATCCGGGGGGTGAAGCTTTCTTT
TRBV2	TRBJ1-3	-	-	CASSGQISGNTIYF	TGTGCCAGCTCTGGGCAGATCTCTGGAAACACCATATATTTT
TRBV6-2/TRBV6-3	TRBJ2-3	-	TRBD2	CASSSPGTSGITDTQYF	TGTGCCAGCAGTTCACCAGGGACTAGCGGGATCACAGATACGCAGTATTTT
TRBV6-5	TRBJ1-4	-	-	CASSYGQPATNEKLFF	TGTGCCAGCAGTTACGGGCAACCTGCAACTAATGAAAAACTGTTTTTT
TRBV5-1	TRBJ2-5	-	TRBD2	CASSGLAGGRQETQYF	TGCGCCAGCAGCGGACTAGCGGGGGGACGCCAAGAGACCCAGTACTTC
TRBV19	TRBJ1-3	-	TRBD1	CASSNRGRNTIYF	TGTGCCAGTAGTAACAGGGGGAGAAACACCATATATTTT
TRBV5-1	TRBJ2-7	-	TRBD1	CASSLVYGQGAREQYF	TGCGCCAGCAGCTTGGTGTATGGACAGGGGGCGCGAGAGCAGTACTTC
TRBV9	TRBJ2-7	-	-	CASSVDAGFYEQYF	TGTGCCAGCAGCGTAGATGCAGGTTTCTACGAGCAGTACTTC
TRBV29-1	TRBJ2-1	-	-	CSVEFGSSGDEQFF	TGCAGCGTTGAATTTGGGAGCTCGGGGGATGAGCAGTTCTTC
TRBV5-4	TRBJ1-2	-	-	CASSLGGRYGYTF	TGTGCCAGCAGCTTAGGCGGTCGGTATGGCTACACCTTC
TRBV13	TRBJ2-6	-	-	CASMEVSGANVLTF	TGTGCCAGCATGGAGGTCTCTGGGGCCAACGTCCTGACTTTC
TRBV19	TRBJ1-2	-	TRBD1	CASSIAGRGMEGYTF	TGTGCCAGTAGTATAGCTGGCAGGGGGATGGAGGGCTACACCTTC
TRBV7-9	TRBJ2-5	-	-	CASSPPGTSAETQYF	TGTGCCAGCAGCCCTCCCGGGACATCCGCGGAGACCCAGTACTTC
TRBV7-2	TRBJ2-7	-	TRBD2	CASSLGAGYYEQYF	TGTGCCAGCAGCTTAGGAGCGGGGTACTACGAGCAGTACTTC
TRBV6-6	TRBJ2-5	-	TRBD1	CASRQGAGETQYF	TGTGCCAGCAGACAGGGGGCAGGTGAGACCCAGTACTTC
TRBV19	TRBJ2-1	-	-	CASIPGGGLGQFF	TGTGCCAGTATTCCGGGAGGGGGCCTCGGGCAGTTCTTC
TRBV29-1	TRBJ1-5	-	TRBD1	CSVGQGADQPQHF	TGCAGCGTTGGTCAGGGGGCTGATCAGCCCCAGCATTTT
TRBV3-1/TRBV3-2	TRBJ1-4	-	TRBD1	CASSQRTGNEKLFF	TGTGCCAGCAGCCAACGGACAGGGAACGAAAAACTGTTTTTT
TRBV7-2	TRBJ2-1	once	TRBD2	CASSLVISGRVYNEQFF	TGTGCCAGCAGCTTAGTGATTAGCGGGAGAGTATACAATGAGCAGTTCTTC
TRBV4-2	TRBJ2-7	few	TRBD1	CASSQVFGQGINEQYF	TGTGCCAGCAGCCAAGTTTTTGGACAGGGGATCAACGAGCAGTACTTC
TRBV7-9	TRBJ2-5	-	TRBD1	CASSGRVTGEGETQYF	TGTGCCAGCAGCGGCAGAGTAACAGGGGAAGGAGAGACCCAGTACTTC
TRBV27	TRBJ2-7	-	TRBD2	CASSLGLAGSGYEQYF	TGTGCCAGCAGTCTCGGACTAGCGGGATCGGGGTACGAGCAGTACTTC
TRBV7-3	TRBJ2-3	-	TRBD2	CASSLTSGTDTQYF	TGTGCCAGCAGCTTGACTAGCGGGACAGATACGCAGTATTTT
TRBV3-1/TRBV3-2	TRBJ2-2	-	TRBD2	CASSQGGRRGTGELFF	TGTGCCAGCAGCCAAGGCGGGAGGCGTGGCACCGGGGAGCTGTTTTTT
TRBV5-5	TRBJ1-2	-	-	CASSFVGEGGYTF	TGTGCCAGCAGCTTCGTAGGGGAGGGTGGCTACACCTTC
TRBV4-3	TRBJ1-1	-	-	CASSQEKVGRVNLKTEAFF	TGCGCCAGCAGCCAAGAGAAAGTCGGCAGGGTCAATCTAAAGACTGAAGCTTTCTTT
TRBV2	TRBJ2-1	-	-	CASSEADGIGNEQFF	TGTGCCAGCAGTGAAGCGGACGGGATCGGTAATGAGCAGTTCTTC
TRBV11-2	TRBJ2-7	-	-	CASTRIGDSPWEQYF	TGTGCCAGCACCCGAATCGGAGACAGCCCTTGGGAGCAGTACTTC
TRBV5-1	TRBJ2-1	-	TRBD2	CASSLERAGGHNEQFF	TGCGCCAGCAGCTTGGAAAGGGCGGGAGGACACAATGAGCAGTTCTTC
TRBV5-1	TRBJ1-5	-	-	CASSLSGDQPQHF	TGCGCCAGCAGCTTGTCGGGGGACCAGCCCCAGCATTTT
TRBV10-3	TRBJ1-5	-	TRBD1	CAIGRSGQGLGGNQPQHF	TGTGCCATCGGTAGATCGGGACAGGGGCTTGGTGGCAATCAGCCCCAGCATTTT
TRBV7-2	TRBJ2-3	-	TRBD2	CASSSRLAGGPGITDTQYF	TGTGCCAGCAGCTCCAGACTAGCGGGAGGGCCCGGGATCACAGATACGCAGTATTTT
TRBV5-1	TRBJ1-1	once	-	CASSLEGVNTEAFF	TGCGCCAGCAGCTTGGAAGGGGTGAACACTGAAGCTTTCTTT
TRBV6-4	TRBJ1-2	-	-	CASSENGGGFVYTF	TGTGCCAGCAGTGAAAACGGGGGGGGTTTCGTCTACACCTTC
TRBV5-4	TRBJ2-7	-	TRBD1	CASSLGGTGAAHEQYF	TGTGCCAGCAGCTTGGGCGGGACAGGGGCGGCCCACGAGCAGTACTTC
TRBV9	TRBJ1-6	-	-	CASSPQDSSYSPLHF	TGTGCCAGCAGCCCCCAGGATTCCTCTTATTCACCCCTCCACTTT
TRBV5-5	TRBJ1-2	-	-	CASSLVESGIYGYTF	TGTGCCAGCAGCTTGGTTGAATCCGGGATTTACGGCTACACCTTC
TRBV7-2	TRBJ2-1	-	TRBD2	CASSKGTSVNNEQFF	TGTGCCAGCAGTAAAGGGACTAGCGTGAACAATGAGCAGTTCTTC
TRBV5-8	TRBJ2-7	-	-	CASSFGQPYEQYF	TGTGCCAGCAGCTTCGGACAGCCCTACGAGCAGTACTTC
TRBV19	TRBJ1-4	-	-	CASSPYPDSREKLFF	TGTGCCAGTAGTCCCTACCCGGACAGTCGCGAAAAACTGTTTTTT
TRBV29-1	TRBJ1-6	-	TRBD1	CSVEPRDRPNSSYNSPLHF	TGCAGCGTTGAACCCCGGGACAGGCCCAATAGCTCCTATAATTCACCCCTCCACTTT
TRBV18	TRBJ2-5	few	-	CASSSRLAETQYF	TGTGCCAGCTCATCGAGGCTGGCGGAGACCCAGTACTTC
TRBV4-1	TRBJ2-7	-	-	CASSQIAGREQYF	TGCGCCAGCAGCCAAATCGCAGGGCGGGAGCAGTACTTC
TRBV18	TRBJ1-1	once	TRBD1	CASSGGQGGEAFF	TGTGCCAGCTCAGGAGGACAGGGAGGTGAAGCTTTCTTT
TRBV11-2	TRBJ1-5	once	-	CASSPTQGPNQPQHF	TGTGCCAGCAGCCCAACTCAGGGGCCAAATCAGCCCCAGCATTTT
TRBV18	TRBJ2-3	-	-	CASSPPGRPRTQYF	TGTGCCAGCTCACCACCGGGGCGCCCAAGGACGCAGTATTTT
TRBV4-2	TRBJ2-7	-	-	CASGRSTYEQYF	TGTGCTTCGGGGAGGTCCACCTACGAGCAGTACTTC
TRBV6-5	TRBJ2-1	-	-	CASSYSGAQGSEQFF	TGTGCCAGCAGTTACTCGGGGGCTCAGGGGAGTGAGCAGTTCTTC